A single sample is the source of the 19 T cell receptor beta chains below, sequenced in a study of T cell clonotyping in hematopoietic cell transplantation. Measured with immunoSEQ multiplex PCR; TCRdb has only the in-frame clones, and not every one. The data contain about 11,000 clones, less than 55% of them seen just once; the ten biggest clones take up roughly 8.5%. The starting material was PBMCs, obtained 30 days after allogeneic stem cell transplant. Receptors originate from a male patient aged 45-59 years who had an allogeneic stem cell transplant from an unrelated donor, so the T cells may come from the graft donor. Some clones in this sample may be carry-over from other donors' samples.

V and J are TRBV9 and TRBJ2-3; 10 bases align to TRBD2. The germline gives CDR1 SGDLS, CDR2 YYNGEE. The CDR3 consists of 18 residues. V shed 0 bases, J shed 4 bases, and the junction held 11 bases outside the gene matches. CDR3: CASSVDPIAGGGADTQYF. The CDR3 DNA sequence: TGTGCCAGCAGCGTAGACCCAATAGCGGGAGGTGGTGCAGATACGCAGTATTTT.

This chain uses TRBV13 with TRBJ2-4; a possible D gene is TRBD1 (6 bases). Trimming left V 5 bases short and J 2 bases short, with 16 bases between. There are 16 residues in the CDR3. CDR1 and CDR2 (germline): PRHDT, FYEKMQ (reference sequence). Written as DNA, the CDR3 is TGTGCCAGCAGCAGATACCTGCAGGGGACCAAAAACATTCAGTACTTC. This gives the protein CASSRYLQGTKNIQYF.

This clone has a handful of counts. The J gene is TRBJ1-6, the V gene TRBV30; tentatively, D is TRBD1 (6 bases). CDR1 and CDR2 (germline): GTSNPN, SVGIG (reference sequence). Trimming shortened V by 7 bases and J by 4 bases, and 14 bases separated the two germline ends. The CDR3 runs 14 residues. DNA of the CDR3: TGTGCCTTCGGCAGGGGTATTTATAATTCACCCCTCCACTTT. Residues: CAFGRGIYNSPLHF.

J is TRBJ1-1 and V is TRBV5-6, with no clear D. The CDR3 extends over 14 amino acids. Germline V CDR1 and CDR2: SGHDT, YYEEEE. Trimming left V 0 bases short and J 6 bases short, with 12 bases between. The DNA for the CDR3 is TGTGCCAGCAGCTTGGGGCAGCCCGACGCTGAAGCTTTCTTT. Translating gives CASSLGQPDAEAFF.

In its sample, this clone was seen a few times. The V and J genes are TRBV30 and TRBJ2-2; no clear D. V lost 0 bases, J lost 6 bases, and 5 bases lay in between. Germline V gene sequence: CDR1 GTSNPN, CDR2 SVGIG (reference sequence). The length of the CDR3 is 12 residues. The CDR3 region has the DNA TGTGCCTGGAGTGTCAACGCCGGGGAGCTGTTTTTT. Translation: CAWSVNAGELFF.

The chain has TRBV6-1 and TRBJ2-7; 9 bases align to TRBD1. CDR1 is MNHNS, CDR2 SASEGT, per germline. The CDR3 is made up of 15 amino acids. V dropped 7 bases and J dropped 2; count of bases not matched to a gene: 9. CDR3 loop: CASTRDRDSTYEQYF. Written as DNA, the CDR3 is TGTGCCAGCACGAGGGACAGGGACTCAACCTACGAGCAGTACTTC.

The chain couples TRBV30 to TRBJ2-5; the match to TRBD2 covers 8 bases. The J call is uncertain, as TRBJ2-7 better fits the DNA end. Germline V gives CDR1 GTSNPN, CDR2 SVGIG (reference sequence). This CDR3 contains 15 residues. The CDR3 spells CAWSRGSGTYYEQYF. In nucleotides, the CDR3 is TGTGCCTGGAGTAGGGGTAGCGGGACCTACTACGAGCAGTACTTC.

This clone has more than one count but fewer than ten. This chain links TRBV20-1 with TRBJ1-2, with a tentative D call TRBD1 (5 bases). Germline CDR1 is DFQATT and CDR2 is SNEGSKA (reference sequence). This CDR3 is built from 11 residues. With 6 bases removed from V and 7 bases from J, the gap between germline ends came to 12 bases. The CDR3, as DNA: TGCAGTGCGTCGGGACTCAGTGGCTACACCTTC. Translation gives CSASGLSGYTF.

This chain uses TRBV28 with TRBJ2-1; a weak D match, TRBD2 (6 bases). Trimming pared 7 bases from V and 5 bases from J, leaving 21 bases between. The germline V gene has CDR1 MDHEN and CDR2 SYDVKM. The CDR3 has 16 amino acids. Written as DNA, the CDR3 is TGTGCCAGCACTACTGGGAGGAAGGGTCGGGACAATGAGCAGTTCTTC. This codes for CASTTGRKGRDNEQFF. The variable domain in full, completed from reference TRBV28 and TRBJ2-1, reads DVKVTQSSRYLVKRTGEKVFLECVQDMDHENMFWYRQDPGLGLRLIYFSYDVKMKEKGDIPEGYSVSREKKERFSLILESASTNQTSMYLCASTTGRKGRDNEQFFGPGTRLTVL.

V and J are TRBV27 and TRBJ1-1; tentatively, D is TRBD1 (6 bases). Germline V CDR1 and CDR2: MNHEY, SMNVEV (reference sequence). CDR3 length: 13 amino acids. V gave up 5 bases and J gave up 14 bases, with 21 bases separating them. This CDR3 reads CASSIRGNPFLFF. As DNA, the CDR3 is TGTGCCAGCAGTATCAGGGGAAACCCGTTTCTCTTCTTT.

This clone was detected only a few times. J is TRBJ1-3 and V is TRBV6-6; possibly TRBD1 for D (6 bases). Germline V gives CDR1 MNHNY, CDR2 SVGAGI (reference sequence). V lost 6 bases to trimming and J lost 2 bases, with 8 bases between them. The CDR3 is 13 amino acids. CDR3 sequence: CASRRDTGNTIYF. The CDR3 bases are TGTGCCAGCAGACGGGACACTGGAAACACCATATATTTT.

This rearrangement joins TRBV7-2 to TRBJ2-7; D may be TRBD2 (6 bases). Germline assignment: CDR1 SGHTA and CDR2 FQGNSA. This CDR3 contains 13 residues. V was pared by 5 bases and J by 4 bases, with 12 bases between. DNA for the CDR3: TGTGCCAGCAGCCCCGGACTACCTTACGAGCAGTACTTC. It specifies CASSPGLPYEQYF.

The V gene is TRBV7-6, the J gene TRBJ2-7, with 7 bases that match TRBD1. V gave up 5 bases and J gave up 4 bases; unmatched junction bases: 5. In germline, CDR1 is SGHVS, CDR2 FNYEAQ. CDR3 length: 13 residues. The CDR3 reads CASSPTGSYEQYF. The CDR3 bases are TGTGCCAGCAGCCCGACAGGGTCATACGAGCAGTACTTC.

This clone has just one count. V usage is TRBV28 and J usage is TRBJ1-5; D gene uncertain. The CDR3 is made up of 15 amino acids. The V end lost 2 bases, the J end lost 0 bases, and 8 bases lay between the germline ends. The germline CDR1 and CDR2 sequences are MDHEN and SYDVKM. The CDR3 nucleotides are TGTGCCAGCAGTTTAACCGAGAATAGCAATCAGCCCCAGCATTTT. Residues: CASSLTENSNQPQHF.

This clone was seen a single time. The chain couples TRBV30 to TRBJ2-1, with 9 bases lining up with TRBD2. The CDR3 length is 17 residues. From germline, CDR1 is GTSNPN and CDR2 SVGIG (reference sequence). V gave up 0 bases and J gave up 4 bases; unmatched junction bases: 10. For the CDR3, the DNA is TGTGCCTGGAGTGTAAGGGGTAGCGGGAGCCTGTACAATGAGCAGTTCTTC. Its translation is CAWSVRGSGSLYNEQFF.

The V call is TRBV5-8, the J call TRBJ2-5; TRBD2 is a possible D gene (5 bases). V was cut by 2 bases and J by 7 bases, with 15 bases left in between. Germline loops: CDR1 SGHTS, CDR2 YDEGEE. The CDR3 loop spans 14 amino acids. CDR3 sequence reads: CASSLTGPAGTQYF. DNA for the CDR3: TGTGCCAGCAGCTTAACCGGACCCGCGGGGACCCAGTACTTC.

The rearrangement joins TRBV4-3 to TRBJ2-5; the match to TRBD1 covers 8 bases. J lost 4 bases, V lost 1 base, and 11 bases had no gene match. From germline, CDR1 is LGHNA and CDR2 YSLEER. CDR3 size: 17 residues. CDR3 in DNA: TGCGCCAGCAGCCAAGCGGAACCGACAGGGGTGGGAGAGACCCAGTACTTC. Translated: CASSQAEPTGVGETQYF.

This chain uses TRBV7-9 with TRBJ2-6; D is ambiguous. The CDR3 length is 17 residues. The V gene lost 5 bases and the J gene lost 0 bases, with 14 bases spanning the gap. Germline V lookup: CDR1 SEHNR, CDR2 FQNEAQ (reference sequence). The CDR3 loop is CASSPLGRSSGANVLTF. The CDR3 DNA reads as TGTGCCAGCAGCCCCCTTGGGCGTAGCTCTGGGGCCAACGTCCTGACTTTC.

The sample holds a few counts of this clone. The V call is TRBV25-1, the J call TRBJ1-2, with a possible D match to TRBD1 (6 bases). Germline V gene lookup returns CDR1 MGHDK and CDR2 SYGVNS. The CDR3 length is 16 residues. With 8 bases removed from V and 0 bases from J, the gap between germline ends came to 19 bases. The CDR3 bases are TGTGCCAGCGGTAGCGGCCAGGGGCTAGCTAACTATGGCTACACCTTC. Protein product: CASGSGQGLANYGYTF.